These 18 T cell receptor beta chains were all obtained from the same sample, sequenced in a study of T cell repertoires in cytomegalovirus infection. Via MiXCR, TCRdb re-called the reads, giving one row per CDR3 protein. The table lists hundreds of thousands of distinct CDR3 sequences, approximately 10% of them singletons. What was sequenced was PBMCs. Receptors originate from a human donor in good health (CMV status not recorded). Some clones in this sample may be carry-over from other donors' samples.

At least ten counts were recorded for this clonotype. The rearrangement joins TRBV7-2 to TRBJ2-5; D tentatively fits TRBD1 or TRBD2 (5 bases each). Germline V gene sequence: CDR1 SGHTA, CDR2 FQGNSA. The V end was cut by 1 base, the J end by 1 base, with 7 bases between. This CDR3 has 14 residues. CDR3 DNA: TGTGCCAGCAGCTTAGGAGGGGCCCAAGAGACCCAGTACTTC. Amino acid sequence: CASSLGGAQETQYF.

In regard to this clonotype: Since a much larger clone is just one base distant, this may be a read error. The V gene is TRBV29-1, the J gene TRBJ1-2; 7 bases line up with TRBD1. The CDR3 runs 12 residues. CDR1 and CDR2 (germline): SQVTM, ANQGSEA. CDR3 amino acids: CNVGDRAWGYTF. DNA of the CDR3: TGCAACGTTGGCGACAGGGCTTGGGGCTACACCTTC.

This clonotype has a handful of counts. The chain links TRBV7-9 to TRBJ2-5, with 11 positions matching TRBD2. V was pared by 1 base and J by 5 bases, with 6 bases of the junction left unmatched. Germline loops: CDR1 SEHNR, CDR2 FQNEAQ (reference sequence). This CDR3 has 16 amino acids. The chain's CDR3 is CASSLVTSGGRETQYF. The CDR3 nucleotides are TGTGCCAGCAGCTTAGTCACTAGCGGGGGTCGCGAGACCCAGTACTTC. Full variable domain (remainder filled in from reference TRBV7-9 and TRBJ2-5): DTGVSQNPRHKITKRGQNVTFRCDPISEHNRLYWYRQTLGQGPEFLTYFQNEAQLEKSRLLSDRFSAERPKGSFSTLEIQRTEQGDSAMYLCASSLVTSGGRETQYFGPGTRLLVL.

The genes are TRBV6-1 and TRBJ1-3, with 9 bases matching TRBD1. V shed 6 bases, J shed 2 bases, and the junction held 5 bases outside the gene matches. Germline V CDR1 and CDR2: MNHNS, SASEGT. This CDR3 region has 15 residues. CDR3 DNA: TGTGCCAGCAGATACGGACAGGGGACTGGAAACACCATATATTTT. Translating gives CASRYGQGTGNTIYF.

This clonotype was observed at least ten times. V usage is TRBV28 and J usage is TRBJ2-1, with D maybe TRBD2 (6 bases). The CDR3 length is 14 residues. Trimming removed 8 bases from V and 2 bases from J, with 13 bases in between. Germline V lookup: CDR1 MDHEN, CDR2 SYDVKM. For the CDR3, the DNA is TGTGCCAGCCGCAGCGGGCCGACCTACAATGAGCAGTTCTTC. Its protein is CASRSGPTYNEQFF.

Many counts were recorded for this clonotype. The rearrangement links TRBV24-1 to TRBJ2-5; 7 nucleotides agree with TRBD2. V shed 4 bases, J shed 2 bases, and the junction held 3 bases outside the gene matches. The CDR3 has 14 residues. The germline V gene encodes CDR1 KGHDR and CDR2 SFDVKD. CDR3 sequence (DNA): TGTGCCACCAGTGAGGGGGGGAGGCAAGAGACCCAGTACTTC. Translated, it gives CATSEGGRQETQYF.

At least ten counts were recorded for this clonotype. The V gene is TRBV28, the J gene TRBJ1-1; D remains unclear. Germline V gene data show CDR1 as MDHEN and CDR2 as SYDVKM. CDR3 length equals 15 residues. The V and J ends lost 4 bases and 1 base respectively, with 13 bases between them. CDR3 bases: TGTGCCAGCAGTTCCAGCAGCGCGGGGAACACTGAAGCTTTCTTT. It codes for CASSSSSAGNTEAFF.

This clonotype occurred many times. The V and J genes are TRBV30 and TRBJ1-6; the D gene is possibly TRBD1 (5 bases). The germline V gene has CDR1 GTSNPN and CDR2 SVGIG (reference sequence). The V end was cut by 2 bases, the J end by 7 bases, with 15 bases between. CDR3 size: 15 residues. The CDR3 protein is CAWSPGTGINSPLHF. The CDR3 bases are TGTGCCTGGAGTCCGGGGACGGGGATCAATTCACCCCTCCACTTT.

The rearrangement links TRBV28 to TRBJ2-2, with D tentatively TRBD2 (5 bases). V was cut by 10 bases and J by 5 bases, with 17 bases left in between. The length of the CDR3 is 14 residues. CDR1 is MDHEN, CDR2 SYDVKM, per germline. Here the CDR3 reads CATMSGLRTGELFF. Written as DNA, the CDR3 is TGTGCCACCATGAGCGGCTTACGGACCGGGGAGCTGTTTTTT.

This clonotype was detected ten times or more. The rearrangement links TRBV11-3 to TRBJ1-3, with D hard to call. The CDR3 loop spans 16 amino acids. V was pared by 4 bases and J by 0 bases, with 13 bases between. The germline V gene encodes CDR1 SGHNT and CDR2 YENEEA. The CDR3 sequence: CASSSRLKSSGNTIYF. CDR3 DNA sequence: TGTGCCAGCAGCTCAAGGTTAAAGAGCTCTGGAAACACCATATATTTT.

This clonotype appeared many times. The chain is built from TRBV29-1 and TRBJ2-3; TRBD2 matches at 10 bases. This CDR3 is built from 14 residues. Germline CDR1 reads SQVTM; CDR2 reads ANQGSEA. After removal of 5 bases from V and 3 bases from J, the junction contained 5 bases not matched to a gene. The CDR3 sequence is CSVRLAGRTDTQYF. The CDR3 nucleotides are TGCAGCGTTCGACTAGCGGGTAGGACAGATACGCAGTATTTT.

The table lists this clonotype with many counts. The CDR3 DNA sequence: TGTGCCAGCAGCTTGGTGGCTTATAGCAATCAGCCCCAGCATTTT. Translating gives CASSLVAYSNQPQHF. The chain employs TRBV5-4 and TRBJ1-5; D is ambiguous. The germline V gene has CDR1 SGHNT and CDR2 YYREEE (reference sequence). The CDR3 consists of 15 residues. Trimming took off 0 bases at V and 0 bases at J, with 7 bases between the two ends.

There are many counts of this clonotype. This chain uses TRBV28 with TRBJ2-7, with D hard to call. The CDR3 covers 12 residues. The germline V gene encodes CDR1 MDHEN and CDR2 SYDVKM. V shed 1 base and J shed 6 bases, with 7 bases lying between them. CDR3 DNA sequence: TGTGCCAGCAGTTTATCGCAGTCCGAGCAGTACTTC. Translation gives CASSLSQSEQYF.

The CDR3 sequence is CASSPLYGSSSYNEQFF. The CDR3 bases are TGCGCCAGCAGCCCCTTATATGGGAGTAGCTCCTACAATGAGCAGTTCTTC. V usage is TRBV5-1 and J usage is TRBJ2-1; TRBD2 might be the D (5 bases). V dropped 4 bases and J dropped 0 bases, with 17 bases sitting between them. The CDR3 is 17 amino acids. The germline CDR1 and CDR2 sequences are SGHRS and YFSETQ.

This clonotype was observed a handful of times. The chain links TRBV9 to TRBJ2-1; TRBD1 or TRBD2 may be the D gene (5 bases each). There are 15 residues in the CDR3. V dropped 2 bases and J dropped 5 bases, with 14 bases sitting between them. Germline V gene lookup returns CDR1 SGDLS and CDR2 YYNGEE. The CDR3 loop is CASSVDLGTHNEQFF. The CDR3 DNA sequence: TGTGCCAGCAGCGTTGACTTGGGGACGCACAATGAGCAGTTCTTC.

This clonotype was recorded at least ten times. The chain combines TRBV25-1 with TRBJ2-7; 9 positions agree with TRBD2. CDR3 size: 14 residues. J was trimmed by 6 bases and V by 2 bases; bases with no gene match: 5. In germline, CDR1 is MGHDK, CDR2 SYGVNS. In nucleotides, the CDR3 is TGTGCCAGCAGTGAAGCGGGGGGGCCCGGCGAGCAGTACTTC. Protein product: CASSEAGGPGEQYF.

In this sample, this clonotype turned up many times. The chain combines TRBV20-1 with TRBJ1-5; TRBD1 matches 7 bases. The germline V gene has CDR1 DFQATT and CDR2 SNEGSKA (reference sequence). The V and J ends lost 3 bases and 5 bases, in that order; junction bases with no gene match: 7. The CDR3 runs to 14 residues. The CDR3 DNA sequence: TGCAGTGCTAGGAACGACAGGGTCTATCAGCCCCAGCATTTT. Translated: CSARNDRVYQPQHF.

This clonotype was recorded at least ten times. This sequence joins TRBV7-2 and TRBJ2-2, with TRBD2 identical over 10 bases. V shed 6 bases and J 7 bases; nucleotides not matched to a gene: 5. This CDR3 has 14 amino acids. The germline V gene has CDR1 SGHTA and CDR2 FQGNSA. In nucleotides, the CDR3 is TGTGCCAGCAGTCGGACTAGCGGTAGCGGGGAGCTGTTTTTT. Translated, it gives CASSRTSGSGELFF.